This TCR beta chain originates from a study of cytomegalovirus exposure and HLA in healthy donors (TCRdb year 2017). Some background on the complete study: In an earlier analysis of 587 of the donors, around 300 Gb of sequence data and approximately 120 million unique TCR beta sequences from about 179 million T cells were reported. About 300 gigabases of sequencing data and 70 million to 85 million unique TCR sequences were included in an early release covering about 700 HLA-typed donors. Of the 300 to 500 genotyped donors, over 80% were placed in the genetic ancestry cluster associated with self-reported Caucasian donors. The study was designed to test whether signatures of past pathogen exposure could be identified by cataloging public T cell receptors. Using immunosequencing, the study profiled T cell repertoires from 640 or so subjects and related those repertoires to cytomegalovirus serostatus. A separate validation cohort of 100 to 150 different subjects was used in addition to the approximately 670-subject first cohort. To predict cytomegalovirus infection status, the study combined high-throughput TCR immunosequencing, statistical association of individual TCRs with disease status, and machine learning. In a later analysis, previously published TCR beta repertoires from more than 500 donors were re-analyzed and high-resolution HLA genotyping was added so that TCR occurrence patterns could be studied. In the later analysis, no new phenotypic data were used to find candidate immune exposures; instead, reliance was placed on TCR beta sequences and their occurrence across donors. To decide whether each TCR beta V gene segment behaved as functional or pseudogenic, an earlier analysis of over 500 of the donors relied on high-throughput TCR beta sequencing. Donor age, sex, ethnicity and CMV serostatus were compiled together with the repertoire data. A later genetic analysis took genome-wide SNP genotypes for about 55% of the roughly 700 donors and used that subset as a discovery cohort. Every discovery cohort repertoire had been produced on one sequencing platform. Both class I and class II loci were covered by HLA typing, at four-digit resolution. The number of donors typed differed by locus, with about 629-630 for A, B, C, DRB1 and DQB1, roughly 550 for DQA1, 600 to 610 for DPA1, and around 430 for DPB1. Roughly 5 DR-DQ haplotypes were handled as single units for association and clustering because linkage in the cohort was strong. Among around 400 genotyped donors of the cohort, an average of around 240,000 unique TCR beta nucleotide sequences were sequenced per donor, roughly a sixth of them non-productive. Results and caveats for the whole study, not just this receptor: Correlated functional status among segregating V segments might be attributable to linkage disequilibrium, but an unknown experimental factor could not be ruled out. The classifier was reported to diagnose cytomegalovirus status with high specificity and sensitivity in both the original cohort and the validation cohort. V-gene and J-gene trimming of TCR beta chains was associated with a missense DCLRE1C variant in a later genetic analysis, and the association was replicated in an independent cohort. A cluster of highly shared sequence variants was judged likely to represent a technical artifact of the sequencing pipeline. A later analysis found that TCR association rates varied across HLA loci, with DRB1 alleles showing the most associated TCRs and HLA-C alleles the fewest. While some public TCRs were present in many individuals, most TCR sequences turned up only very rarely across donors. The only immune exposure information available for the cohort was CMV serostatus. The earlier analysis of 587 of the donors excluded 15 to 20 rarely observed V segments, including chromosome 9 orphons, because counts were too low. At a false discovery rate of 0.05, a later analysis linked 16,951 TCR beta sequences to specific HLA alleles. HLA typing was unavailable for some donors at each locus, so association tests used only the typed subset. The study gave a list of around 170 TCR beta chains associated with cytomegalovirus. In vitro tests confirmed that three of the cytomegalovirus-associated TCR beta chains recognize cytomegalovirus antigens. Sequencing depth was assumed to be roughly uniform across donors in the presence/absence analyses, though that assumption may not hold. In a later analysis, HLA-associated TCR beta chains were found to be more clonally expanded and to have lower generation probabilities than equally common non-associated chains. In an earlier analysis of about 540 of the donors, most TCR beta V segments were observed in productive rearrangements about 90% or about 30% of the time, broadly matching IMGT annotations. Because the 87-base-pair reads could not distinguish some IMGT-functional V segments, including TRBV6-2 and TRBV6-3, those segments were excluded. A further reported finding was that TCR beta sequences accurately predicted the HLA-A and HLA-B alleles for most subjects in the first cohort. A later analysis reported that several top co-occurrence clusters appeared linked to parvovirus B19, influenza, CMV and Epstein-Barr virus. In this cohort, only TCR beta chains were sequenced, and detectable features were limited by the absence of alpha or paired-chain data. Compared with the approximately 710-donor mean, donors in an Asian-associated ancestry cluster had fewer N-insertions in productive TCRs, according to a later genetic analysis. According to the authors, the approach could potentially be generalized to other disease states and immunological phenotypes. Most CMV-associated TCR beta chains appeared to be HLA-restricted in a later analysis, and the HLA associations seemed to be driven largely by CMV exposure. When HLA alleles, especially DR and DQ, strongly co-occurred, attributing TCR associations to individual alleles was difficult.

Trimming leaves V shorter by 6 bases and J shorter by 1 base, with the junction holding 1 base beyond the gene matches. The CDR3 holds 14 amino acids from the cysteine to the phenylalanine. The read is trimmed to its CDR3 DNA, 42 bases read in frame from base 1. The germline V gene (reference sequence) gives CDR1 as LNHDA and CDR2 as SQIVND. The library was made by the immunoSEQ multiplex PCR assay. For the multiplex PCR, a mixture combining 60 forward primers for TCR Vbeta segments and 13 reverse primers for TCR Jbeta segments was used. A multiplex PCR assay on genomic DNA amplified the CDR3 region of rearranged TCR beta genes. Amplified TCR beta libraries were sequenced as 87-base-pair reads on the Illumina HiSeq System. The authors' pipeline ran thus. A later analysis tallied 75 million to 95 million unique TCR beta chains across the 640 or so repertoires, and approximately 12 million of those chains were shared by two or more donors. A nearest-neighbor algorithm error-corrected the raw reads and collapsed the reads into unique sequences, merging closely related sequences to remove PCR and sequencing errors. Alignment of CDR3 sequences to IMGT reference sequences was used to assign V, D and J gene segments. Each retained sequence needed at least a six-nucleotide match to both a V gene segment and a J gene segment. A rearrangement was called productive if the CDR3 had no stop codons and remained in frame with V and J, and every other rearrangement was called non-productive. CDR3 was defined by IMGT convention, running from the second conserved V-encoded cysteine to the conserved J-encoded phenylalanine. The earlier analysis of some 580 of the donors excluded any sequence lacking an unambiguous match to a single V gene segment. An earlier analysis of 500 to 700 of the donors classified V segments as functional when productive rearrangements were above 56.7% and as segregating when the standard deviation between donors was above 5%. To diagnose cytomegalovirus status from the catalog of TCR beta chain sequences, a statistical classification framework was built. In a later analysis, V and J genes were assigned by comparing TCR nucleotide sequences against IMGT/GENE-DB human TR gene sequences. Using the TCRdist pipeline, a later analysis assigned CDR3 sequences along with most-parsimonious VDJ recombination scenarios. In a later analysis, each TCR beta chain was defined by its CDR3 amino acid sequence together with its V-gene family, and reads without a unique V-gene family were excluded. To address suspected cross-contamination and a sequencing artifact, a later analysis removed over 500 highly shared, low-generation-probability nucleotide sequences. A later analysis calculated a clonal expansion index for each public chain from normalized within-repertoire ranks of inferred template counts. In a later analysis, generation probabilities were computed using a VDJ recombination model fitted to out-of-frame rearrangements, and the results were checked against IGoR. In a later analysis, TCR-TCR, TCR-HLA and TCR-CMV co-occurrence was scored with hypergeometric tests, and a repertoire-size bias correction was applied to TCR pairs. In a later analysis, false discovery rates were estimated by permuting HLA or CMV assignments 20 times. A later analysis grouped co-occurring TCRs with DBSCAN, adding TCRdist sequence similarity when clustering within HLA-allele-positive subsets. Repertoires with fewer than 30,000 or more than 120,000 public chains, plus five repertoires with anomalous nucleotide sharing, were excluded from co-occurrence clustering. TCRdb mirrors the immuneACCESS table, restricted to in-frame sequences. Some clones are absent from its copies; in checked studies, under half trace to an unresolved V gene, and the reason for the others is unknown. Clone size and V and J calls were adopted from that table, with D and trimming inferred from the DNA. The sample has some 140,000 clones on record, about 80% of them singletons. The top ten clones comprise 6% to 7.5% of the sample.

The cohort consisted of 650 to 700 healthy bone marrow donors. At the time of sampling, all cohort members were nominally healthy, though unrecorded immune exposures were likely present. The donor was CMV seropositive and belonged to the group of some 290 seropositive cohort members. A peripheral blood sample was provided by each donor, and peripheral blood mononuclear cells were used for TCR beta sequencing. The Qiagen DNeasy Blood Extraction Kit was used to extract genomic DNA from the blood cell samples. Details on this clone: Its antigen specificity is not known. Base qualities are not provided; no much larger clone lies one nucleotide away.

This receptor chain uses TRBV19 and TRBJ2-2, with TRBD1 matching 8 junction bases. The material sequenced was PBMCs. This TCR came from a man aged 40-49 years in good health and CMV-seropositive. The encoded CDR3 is CASRGTGNTGELFF. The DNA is TGTGCCAGTAGGGGGACAGGGAACACCGGGGAGCTGTTTTTT.